The 6 T cell receptor beta chains below were found in one sample sequenced in a study of blood T cells in healthy people across ages. The authors ran a second PCR of about 6 to 11 cycles using a sample-barcoded 5' primer and a J-beta primer mix. Each CDR3 protein gets one entry after TCRdb re-called the 5' RACE reads with MiXCR. The data show some 1.5 million distinct CDR3 sequences, with 28% seen just once and 7.7% held by the top ten. Sequencing was carried out using blood. These receptors were collected from a woman aged 30 to 39 in good health.

CDR3 amino acids: CASSPLGRGGNEQFF. CDR3 nucleotides: TGTGCCAGCAGCCCCCTGGGGCGGGGAGGCAATGAGCAGTTCTTC. The chain joins TRBV7-7 to TRBJ2-1; D perhaps matches TRBD2 (6 bases). The V gene lost 5 bases and the J gene lost 6 bases, with 17 bases spanning the gap. The CDR3 contains 15 residues. Germline V gene data show CDR1 as SSHAT and CDR2 as FNYEAQ (reference sequence).

This clonotype has only a few counts. The chain joins TRBV5-1 to TRBJ2-5, with TRBD2 matching 11 bases. Germline V gives CDR1 SGHRS, CDR2 YFSETQ. With V trimmed by 7 bases and J by 1 base, 6 bases remained unmatched. The CDR3 runs to 15 residues. The CDR3 nucleotides read TGCGCCAGCTGCACGACTAGCGGGGCCCAAGAGACCCAGTACTTC. Translation gives CASCTTSGAQETQYF.

This clonotype was picked up many times. The chain uses TRBV29-1 and TRBJ2-1; D remains unclear. CDR1 is SQVTM and CDR2 is ANQGSEA in the germline V gene. The CDR3 runs to 12 residues. As DNA, the CDR3 is TGCAGTGCCGACAAAAACTACAATGAGCAGTTCTTC. Translation gives CSADKNYNEQFF.

The J gene is TRBJ1-2, the V gene TRBV15; tentative D call: TRBD1 (5 bases). V dropped 0 bases and J dropped 4 bases, with 12 bases sitting between them. Germline CDR1 reads LNHNV; CDR2 reads YYDKDF (reference sequence). The CDR3 runs to 15 residues. The CDR3 here is CATSRDRNGGYGYTF. The CDR3 DNA sequence: TGTGCCACCAGCAGAGATAGGAACGGGGGCTATGGCTACACCTTC.

This clonotype was observed a few times. This chain links TRBV5-1 with TRBJ1-1; 7 bases are a match to TRBD1. The CDR3 is made up of 11 amino acids. The germline V gene encodes CDR1 SGHRS and CDR2 YFSETQ. V shed 1 base and J 11 bases; nucleotides not matched to a gene: 2. CDR3 in DNA: TGCGCCAGCAGCTTGACAGGGGCTGCTTTCTTT. It translates to CASSLTGAAFF.

This clonotype occurred a few times. CDR3 DNA sequence: TGCAGCGTTGGACGGGCCCTAAATGAGCAGTTCTTC. This translates into CSVGRALNEQFF. The chain recombines TRBV29-1 with TRBJ2-1; no definite D call. Germline lookup yields CDR1 SQVTM and CDR2 ANQGSEA. The CDR3 consists of 12 residues. The V end was cut by 4 bases, the J end by 7 bases, with 11 bases between.